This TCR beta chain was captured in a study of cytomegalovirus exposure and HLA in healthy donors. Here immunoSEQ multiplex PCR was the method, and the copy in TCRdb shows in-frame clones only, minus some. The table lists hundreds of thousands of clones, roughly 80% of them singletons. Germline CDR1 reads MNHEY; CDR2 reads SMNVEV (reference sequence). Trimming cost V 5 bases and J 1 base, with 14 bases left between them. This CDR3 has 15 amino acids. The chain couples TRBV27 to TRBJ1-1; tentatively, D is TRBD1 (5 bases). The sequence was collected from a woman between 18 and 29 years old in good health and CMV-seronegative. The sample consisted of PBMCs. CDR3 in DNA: TGTGCCAGCAGTCCCCAGGGTTGGGGGAACACTGAAGCTTTCTTT. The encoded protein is CASSPQGWGNTEAFF.